Listed below are T cell receptor beta chains from one sample, sequenced in a study of blood T cell repertoires in COVID-19. TCRdb's table, derived via immunoSEQ multiplex PCR, lists solely in-frame clones and lacks some. Found here are under 200,000 clones, roughly 88% of them singletons; the top ten hold 9.1%. Material: peripheral blood. Receptors originate from an elderly woman with active or convalescent COVID-19. CDR3s include the opening cysteine and the closing phenylalanine or tryptophan. D genes are given only for firm matches. Clone sizes are given selectively: once, few, many, or a class where the clone is expanded.

len: 15
abundance: once
j_gene: TRBJ2-1
d_gene: TRBD2
v_gene: TRBV5-1
CDR3nt: TGCGCCAGCAGCTTGGGGACTAGCGGGTACAATGAGCAGTTCTTC
CDR3aa: CASSLGTSGYNEQFF

len: 11
abundance: .
j_gene: TRBJ1-1
d_gene: .
v_gene: TRBV6-5
CDR3nt: TGTGCCAGCAGTTACTCCCCAGAAGCTTTCTTT
CDR3aa: CASSYSPEAFF

len: 16
abundance: few
j_gene: TRBJ1-2
d_gene: .
v_gene: TRBV6-6
CDR3nt: TGTGCCAGCAGCTCACCGACAGGTCGGGCTAACTATGGCTACACCTTC
CDR3aa: CASSSPTGRANYGYTF

len: 14
abundance: .
j_gene: TRBJ2-5
d_gene: .
v_gene: TRBV10-2
CDR3nt: TGCGCCAGCACCCGGAGTTTGAACAAAGAGACCCAGTACTTC
CDR3aa: CASTRSLNKETQYF

len: 14
abundance: .
j_gene: TRBJ2-2
d_gene: .
v_gene: TRBV10-3
CDR3nt: TGTGCCATCGTTGACATACCGAACACCGGGGAGCTGTTTTTT
CDR3aa: CAIVDIPNTGELFF

len: 16
abundance: .
j_gene: TRBJ2-7
d_gene: TRBD2
v_gene: TRBV4-1
CDR3nt: TGCGCCAGCAGCCAAGATCTAGCGGGGGGGCGAGACGAGCAGTACTTC
CDR3aa: CASSQDLAGGRDEQYF

len: 15
abundance: once
j_gene: TRBJ1-1
d_gene: TRBD1
v_gene: TRBV5-1
CDR3nt: TGCGCCAGCAGCCCTTACCGGGACAGGGATACTGAAGCTTTCTTT
CDR3aa: CASSPYRDRDTEAFF

len: 16
abundance: .
j_gene: TRBJ2-1
d_gene: TRBD1
v_gene: TRBV10-2
CDR3nt: TGCGCCAGCAGTGAGTACGGGACAGGGGTCTACAATGAGCAGTTCTTC
CDR3aa: CASSEYGTGVYNEQFF

len: 13
abundance: .
j_gene: TRBJ1-2
d_gene: .
v_gene: TRBV12-3/TRBV12-4
CDR3nt: TGTGCCAGCAGCCCGGACAGATCCTATGGCTACACCTTC
CDR3aa: CASSPDRSYGYTF

len: 16
abundance: once
j_gene: TRBJ1-4
d_gene: .
v_gene: TRBV3-1/TRBV3-2
CDR3nt: TGTGCCAGCAGCCAAGAACGAGGGCTCCTTAGTGAAAAACTGTTTTTT
CDR3aa: CASSQERGLLSEKLFF

len: 13
abundance: .
j_gene: TRBJ2-1
d_gene: .
v_gene: TRBV5-1
CDR3nt: TGCGCCAGCACAGGGGACACCTACAATGAGCAGTTCTTC
CDR3aa: CASTGDTYNEQFF

len: 14
abundance: .
j_gene: TRBJ1-5
d_gene: TRBD1
v_gene: TRBV6-5
CDR3nt: TGTGCCACCCGGAAAGGGGGCGGAAATCAGCCCCAGCATTTT
CDR3aa: CATRKGGGNQPQHF

len: 13
abundance: .
j_gene: TRBJ1-6
d_gene: TRBD1
v_gene: TRBV12-3/TRBV12-4
CDR3nt: TGTGCCAGCAGTCCCGGGACAGGTTCACCCCTCCACTTT
CDR3aa: CASSPGTGSPLHF

len: 15
abundance: .
j_gene: TRBJ2-3
d_gene: .
v_gene: TRBV5-1
CDR3nt: TGCGCCAGCAGCTTGGCAGGCACCCCCACAGATACGCAGTATTTT
CDR3aa: CASSLAGTPTDTQYF

len: 13
abundance: .
j_gene: TRBJ1-1
d_gene: .
v_gene: TRBV6-5
CDR3nt: TGTGCCAGCAGAAACGCGGGGAACACTGAAGCTTTCTTT
CDR3aa: CASRNAGNTEAFF

len: 16
abundance: .
j_gene: TRBJ2-5
d_gene: TRBD2
v_gene: TRBV7-9
CDR3nt: TGTGCCAGCACCCGGACTAGCGGGGGGTTGAGTGAGACCCAGTACTTC
CDR3aa: CASTRTSGGLSETQYF

len: 16
abundance: .
j_gene: TRBJ2-7
d_gene: .
v_gene: TRBV3-1/TRBV3-2
CDR3nt: TGTGCCAGCAGCCAAATAGGTCCAAGGAGCTCCTACGAGCAGTACTTC
CDR3aa: CASSQIGPRSSYEQYF

len: 12
abundance: .
j_gene: TRBJ2-3
d_gene: .
v_gene: TRBV12-3/TRBV12-4
CDR3nt: TGTGCCAGCAGGGCAAGCACAGATACGCAGTATTTT
CDR3aa: CASRASTDTQYF

len: 14
abundance: once
j_gene: TRBJ1-1
d_gene: TRBD1
v_gene: TRBV5-8
CDR3nt: TGTGCCAGCAGCTTTCAGGGGGAAGGCACTGAAGCTTTCTTT
CDR3aa: CASSFQGEGTEAFF

len: 15
abundance: .
j_gene: TRBJ2-3
d_gene: .
v_gene: TRBV6-2/TRBV6-3
CDR3nt: TGTGCCAGCAGTTACCAGCAGGGTGGGACAGATACGCAGTATTTT
CDR3aa: CASSYQQGGTDTQYF

len: 13
abundance: .
j_gene: TRBJ1-2
d_gene: .
v_gene: TRBV6-2/TRBV6-3
CDR3nt: TGTGCCAGCAGTCCCCCCGGTACTAGGGGCTACACCTTC
CDR3aa: CASSPPGTRGYTF

len: 13
abundance: .
j_gene: TRBJ1-2
d_gene: .
v_gene: TRBV2
CDR3nt: TGTGCCAGCAGTGCGCAGGGACTCTATGGCTACACCTTC
CDR3aa: CASSAQGLYGYTF

len: 15
abundance: .
j_gene: TRBJ2-1
d_gene: TRBD1
v_gene: TRBV3-1/TRBV3-2
CDR3nt: TGTGCCAGCAGCCCTCCGGGACAGGGGAGCAATGAGCAGTTCTTC
CDR3aa: CASSPPGQGSNEQFF

len: 11
abundance: once
j_gene: TRBJ1-1
d_gene: .
v_gene: TRBV5-4
CDR3nt: TGTGCCAGCAGCCTTGGTTTGAGGGCTTTCTTT
CDR3aa: CASSLGLRAFF

len: 14
abundance: .
j_gene: TRBJ2-3
d_gene: .
v_gene: TRBV4-3
CDR3nt: TGCGCCAGCAGCCAGGCTGGAACAGCAGATACGCAGTATTTT
CDR3aa: CASSQAGTADTQYF

len: 15
abundance: .
j_gene: TRBJ2-7
d_gene: .
v_gene: TRBV6-1
CDR3nt: TGTGCCAGCAGTGAAGCGGCCCAGGGGATTGGAGAGCAGTACTTC
CDR3aa: CASSEAAQGIGEQYF

len: 14
abundance: .
j_gene: TRBJ1-1
d_gene: .
v_gene: TRBV7-2
CDR3nt: TGTGCCAGCAGTTGGGACTCCTCGAACACTGAAGCTTTCTTT
CDR3aa: CASSWDSSNTEAFF

len: 15
abundance: .
j_gene: TRBJ1-6
d_gene: TRBD1
v_gene: TRBV14
CDR3nt: TGTGCCAGCAGCCAAGAGAGGACAGGGAATTCACCCCTCCACTTT
CDR3aa: CASSQERTGNSPLHF

len: 15
abundance: .
j_gene: TRBJ1-2
d_gene: .
v_gene: TRBV6-5
CDR3nt: TGTGCCAGCAGTTACCTACTCGTAGTTCAGGTCGTCTACACCTTC
CDR3aa: CASSYLLVVQVVYTF

len: 14
abundance: .
j_gene: TRBJ1-2
d_gene: TRBD1
v_gene: TRBV19
CDR3nt: TGTGCCAGTAGTGCCGGGACAGGTTCATATGGCTACACCTTC
CDR3aa: CASSAGTGSYGYTF

len: 11
abundance: .
j_gene: TRBJ2-7
d_gene: .
v_gene: TRBV6-6
CDR3nt: TGTGCCAGCAGTCCCGACTATAGCATGTACTTC
CDR3aa: CASSPDYSMYF

len: 19
abundance: .
j_gene: TRBJ1-1
d_gene: .
v_gene: TRBV5-4
CDR3nt: TGTGCCAGCAGCTTTCGCGTAGTATCCTCGGGGACACTGAACACTGAAGCTTTCTTT
CDR3aa: CASSFRVVSSGTLNTEAFF

len: 13
abundance: .
j_gene: TRBJ1-5
d_gene: .
v_gene: TRBV7-2
CDR3nt: TGTGCCAGCAGCTTGCAGGGAGGTCAGCCCCAGCATTTT
CDR3aa: CASSLQGGQPQHF

len: 15
abundance: many
j_gene: TRBJ2-3
d_gene: .
v_gene: TRBV11-2
CDR3nt: TGTGCCTCCATGAGGGCGGGGGCCAGCACAGATACGCAGTATTTT
CDR3aa: CASMRAGASTDTQYF

len: 15
abundance: .
j_gene: TRBJ1-2
d_gene: .
v_gene: TRBV9
CDR3nt: TGTGCCAGCAGCTATGACGCCGGGGTCGGCTATGGCTACACCTTC
CDR3aa: CASSYDAGVGYGYTF

len: 12
abundance: .
j_gene: TRBJ2-7
d_gene: .
v_gene: TRBV6-5
CDR3nt: TGTGCCAGCAGCCCCGGGACCTACGAGCAGTACTTC
CDR3aa: CASSPGTYEQYF

len: 16
abundance: .
j_gene: TRBJ1-1
d_gene: .
v_gene: TRBV19
CDR3nt: TGTGCCAGTAGTAAGGCGGTATTCGCCATGAACACTGAAGCTTTCTTT
CDR3aa: CASSKAVFAMNTEAFF

len: 15
abundance: once
j_gene: TRBJ2-7
d_gene: .
v_gene: TRBV19
CDR3nt: TGTGCCAGTAGTCCCCAGGGGACGGCCCATTACGAGCAGTACTTC
CDR3aa: CASSPQGTAHYEQYF

len: 15
abundance: once
j_gene: TRBJ2-1
d_gene: TRBD2
v_gene: TRBV7-6
CDR3nt: TGTGCCAGCAGCTTAGATAGCGGGGGGGCCACTGAGCAGTTCTTC
CDR3aa: CASSLDSGGATEQFF

len: 13
abundance: .
j_gene: TRBJ2-5
d_gene: TRBD2
v_gene: TRBV10-2
CDR3nt: TGCGCCAGCAGTGCTAGCGGCCAAGAGACCCAGTACTTC
CDR3aa: CASSASGQETQYF

len: 15
abundance: .
j_gene: TRBJ1-6
d_gene: TRBD1
v_gene: TRBV18
CDR3nt: TGTGCCAGCTCACCAAAGGGGGCGGAAAATTCACCCCTCCACTTT
CDR3aa: CASSPKGAENSPLHF

len: 16
abundance: .
j_gene: TRBJ2-2
d_gene: TRBD2
v_gene: TRBV4-3
CDR3nt: TGCGCCAGCAGCCGAAAAGGCGGGGGTAGCACCGGGGAGCTGTTTTTT
CDR3aa: CASSRKGGGSTGELFF

len: 14
abundance: .
j_gene: TRBJ2-2
d_gene: TRBD2
v_gene: TRBV6-2/TRBV6-3
CDR3nt: TGTGCCAGCAGTTACGGGGGGGAAGCCGGGGAGCTGTTTTTT
CDR3aa: CASSYGGEAGELFF

len: 14
abundance: .
j_gene: TRBJ2-3
d_gene: .
v_gene: TRBV2
CDR3nt: TGTGCCAGCAGCCGGGACTCGAACACAGATACGCAGTATTTT
CDR3aa: CASSRDSNTDTQYF

len: 15
abundance: .
j_gene: TRBJ2-1
d_gene: TRBD2
v_gene: TRBV30
CDR3nt: TGTGCCTGGGCGAACATCGGGGGGGCCGGCAATGAGCAGTTCTTC
CDR3aa: CAWANIGGAGNEQFF

len: 18
abundance: .
j_gene: TRBJ1-4
d_gene: .
v_gene: TRBV3-1/TRBV3-2
CDR3nt: TGTGCCAGCAGCCAAGATCTACCGGGGGGGGCCGATAATGAAAAACTGTTTTTT
CDR3aa: CASSQDLPGGADNEKLFF

len: 13
abundance: .
j_gene: TRBJ1-2
d_gene: .
v_gene: TRBV27
CDR3nt: TGTGCCAGCAGCTTCGGGGGGGTTCGGGGCTACACCTTC
CDR3aa: CASSFGGVRGYTF

len: 14
abundance: .
j_gene: TRBJ2-1
d_gene: TRBD2
v_gene: TRBV7-2
CDR3nt: TGTGCCAGCAGCTTACTAGCGGGGGGAGGCGAGCAGTTCTTC
CDR3aa: CASSLLAGGGEQFF

len: 15
abundance: .
j_gene: TRBJ1-4
d_gene: TRBD1
v_gene: TRBV18
CDR3nt: TGTGCCAGCTCACCACGGACAGGGGTTAATGAAAAACTGTTTTTT
CDR3aa: CASSPRTGVNEKLFF